These T cell receptor beta chains were read from a single sample in a study of glioma-infiltrating T cells after dendritic cell vaccination. Sequencing was performed with immunoSEQ multiplex PCR; in TCRdb, only in-frame clones are kept and a portion is missing. Of over 90,000 clones in the sample, 75% to 85% were seen once. The material was blood, obtained before dendritic cell vaccination. Receptor source: a human donor with glioblastoma. The CDR3 runs from the conserved cysteine through the conserved F or W. The D gene is left open where the match is weak. Clone size is stated in some rows and not others, as once, few, many or a class when expanded.

v_gene,d_gene,abundance,j_gene,CDR3aa,CDR3nt
TRBV7-9,.,.,TRBJ2-4,CASSSSGHLNIQYF,TGTGCCAGCAGCTCCTCGGGACACTTAAACATTCAGTACTTC
TRBV10-3,TRBD2,.,TRBJ2-2,CAIRPAGGTGELFF,TGTGCCATCAGGCCAGCGGGGGGGACCGGGGAGCTGTTTTTT
TRBV30,.,.,TRBJ2-1,CAWSVARLEQFF,TGTGCCTGGAGTGTGGCTAGACTCGAGCAGTTCTTC
TRBV11-1,.,.,TRBJ2-1,CASSSQGYYNEQFF,TGTGCCAGCAGCTCACAGGGTTACTACAATGAGCAGTTCTTC
TRBV7-8,.,.,TRBJ2-3,CASSLEVVRVSTDTQYF,TGTGCCAGCAGCTTAGAGGTTGTGCGGGTTAGCACAGATACGCAGTATTTT
TRBV30,.,few,TRBJ2-3,CAWSLPPTDTQYF,TGTGCCTGGAGCCTTCCCCCCACAGATACGCAGTATTTT
TRBV11-2,.,.,TRBJ1-1,CASSSLGGRRGLSSFF,TGTGCCAGCAGCTCCCTGGGGGGACGGCGTGGTCTTTCTTCTTTCTTT
TRBV6-1,.,.,TRBJ1-6,CASIGNSPLHF,TGTGCCAGCATCGGGAATTCACCCCTCCACTTT
TRBV25-1,TRBD1,.,TRBJ1-5,CARARQGPGYSNQPQHF,TGTGCCAGGGCTAGACAGGGGCCGGGGTATAGCAATCAGCCCCAGCATTTT
TRBV7-3,.,.,TRBJ2-7,CASSWDTTYEQYF,TGTGCCAGCAGCTGGGACACGACCTACGAGCAGTACTTC
TRBV18,.,.,TRBJ1-2,CASSPPGFAPRAKGGYTF,TGTGCCAGCTCACCACCGGGGTTTGCCCCCAGGGCAAAGGGTGGCTACACCTTC
TRBV7-6,TRBD1,once,TRBJ2-1,CASSPGQGYNEQFF,TGTGCCAGCAGCCCGGGACAGGGATACAATGAGCAGTTCTTC
TRBV30,.,.,TRBJ1-4,CAGGVGTDEKLFF,TGTGCCGGAGGGGTGGGGACGGATGAAAAACTGTTTTTT
TRBV11-2,TRBD1,.,TRBJ1-1,CASSFWYRGLVTEAFF,TGTGCCAGCAGCTTTTGGTACAGGGGGCTGGTCACTGAAGCTTTCTTT
TRBV6-5,TRBD1,.,TRBJ2-7,CATRTGTYEQYF,TGTGCCACCCGGACAGGCACCTACGAGCAGTACTTC
TRBV10-2,TRBD2,.,TRBJ2-1,CASKPGLAGPGEQFF,TGCGCCAGCAAGCCGGGACTAGCGGGCCCAGGAGAGCAGTTCTTC
TRBV19,TRBD1,.,TRBJ1-5,CASSTDRGYQPQHF,TGTGCCAGTAGTACGGACAGGGGATATCAGCCCCAGCATTTT
TRBV6-6,.,.,TRBJ2-5,CASTNSGETQYF,TGTGCCAGCACCAACTCGGGGGAGACCCAGTACTTC
TRBV5-1,.,.,TRBJ2-5,CASSLIAGRKTQYF,TGCGCCAGCAGCTTGATTGCAGGGCGGAAGACCCAGTACTTC
TRBV5-4,TRBD1,.,TRBJ1-2,CASWDREYGYTF,TGTGCCAGCTGGGACAGGGAATATGGCTACACCTTC
TRBV6-4,TRBD1,.,TRBJ2-2,CASSDFTGTGENTGELFF,TGTGCCAGCAGTGACTTTACTGGGACAGGGGAGAACACCGGGGAGCTGTTTTTT
TRBV4-1,TRBD1,once,TRBJ2-5,CASSFRDRTQETQYF,TGCGCCAGCAGCTTCCGGGACAGAACCCAAGAGACCCAGTACTTC
TRBV7-7,TRBD2,.,TRBJ2-1,CASSPGLESLNEQFF,TGTGCTAGCAGCCCTGGACTAGAGTCGTTGAATGAGCAGTTCTTC
TRBV4-1,.,.,TRBJ2-5,CASSQAWQGPETQYF,TGCGCCAGCAGCCAAGCGTGGCAGGGCCCGGAGACCCAGTACTTC
TRBV5-6,TRBD1,once,TRBJ1-1,CASKTGAYLNTEAFF,TGTGCCAGTAAAACAGGGGCATATCTGAACACTGAAGCTTTCTTT
TRBV5-6,.,.,TRBJ2-3,CASSDHGGAVDTQYF,TGTGCCAGCAGCGACCATGGGGGGGCCGTAGATACGCAGTATTTT
TRBV5-4,.,.,TRBJ1-2,CASSLSPGQMDGYTF,TGTGCCAGCAGCTTGAGTCCAGGCCAAATGGATGGCTACACCTTC
TRBV7-2,TRBD2,.,TRBJ2-1,CASSSPWAGGRFF,TGTGCCAGCAGCTCCCCCTGGGCGGGGGGGCGGTTCTTC
TRBV11-3,.,.,TRBJ1-1,CASSLTVNTEAFF,TGTGCCAGCAGCTTAACGGTGAACACTGAAGCTTTCTTT
TRBV11-2,.,.,TRBJ1-2,CASSLRPEVYGYTF,TGTGCCAGCAGCTTACGCCCTGAGGTCTATGGCTACACCTTC
TRBV2,.,.,TRBJ1-4,CASSEARTDRRGLFF,TGTGCCAGCAGTGAAGCGAGGACAGATCGCCGGGGACTGTTTTTT
TRBV9,TRBD2,.,TRBJ2-3,CASSIGTSGGGQYF,TGTGCCAGCAGCATAGGGACTAGCGGGGGGGGGCAGTATTTT
TRBV5-6,.,.,TRBJ1-1,CASSLVGWTEAFF,TGTGCCAGCAGCTTGGTGGGCTGGACTGAAGCTTTCTTT
TRBV5-5,.,.,TRBJ1-1,CASSFGTEAFF,TGTGCCAGCAGCTTCGGTACTGAAGCTTTCTTT
TRBV11-2,.,.,TRBJ1-2,CASSRAGRSFYGYTF,TGTGCCAGCAGCCGAGCTGGGAGGTCTTTCTATGGCTACACCTTC
TRBV7-9,TRBD1,.,TRBJ1-5,CASSLGGQHDQPQHF,TGTGCCAGCAGCTTAGGGGGACAGCACGATCAGCCCCAGCATTTT
TRBV5-4,.,once,TRBJ1-1,CASSLSPIFKTEAFF,TGTGCCAGCAGCTTGTCCCCTATTTTTAAGACTGAAGCTTTCTTT
TRBV19,.,few,TRBJ1-6,CASRSRGVYNSPLHF,TGTGCCAGCAGGTCCCGCGGGGTATATAATTCACCCCTCCACTTT
TRBV7-3,.,.,TRBJ1-2,CASSLDRNDYGYTF,TGTGCCAGCAGCTTAGACAGGAACGACTATGGCTACACCTTC
TRBV7-2,TRBD1,.,TRBJ1-1,CASSLVQWDRGRVGTEAFF,TGTGCCAGCAGCTTAGTCCAATGGGACAGGGGGCGAGTCGGCACTGAAGCTTTCTTT
TRBV7-9,TRBD1,.,TRBJ1-4,CASRETGGGTNEKLFF,TGTGCCAGCAGAGAGACAGGGGGAGGGACTAATGAAAAACTGTTTTTT
TRBV19,.,.,TRBJ1-4,CASSNIQGGEKLFF,TGTGCCAGTAGTAACATACAGGGTGGTGAAAAACTGTTTTTT
TRBV7-2,.,.,TRBJ1-3,CASSRTVDSGNTIYF,TGTGCCAGCAGCCGGACAGTCGACTCTGGAAACACCATATATTTT
TRBV5-6,.,.,TRBJ1-1,CASSFRNTEAFF,TGTGCCAGCAGCTTCCGGAACACTGAAGCTTTCTTT
TRBV6-5,.,.,TRBJ2-3,CASRETASGTQYF,TGTGCCAGCAGGGAGACAGCCTCCGGTACGCAGTATTTT
TRBV18,.,.,TRBJ2-2,CASSPLKTVYGELFF,TGTGCCAGCTCACCACTTAAGACAGTCTACGGGGAGCTGTTTTTT
TRBV4-1,.,.,TRBJ1-1,CASSQDRWFGGATEAFF,TGCGCCAGCAGCCAAGATAGGTGGTTTGGAGGAGCCACTGAAGCTTTCTTT
TRBV2,TRBD1,.,TRBJ1-2,CASSEGRGNYGYTF,TGTGCCAGCAGTGAAGGCAGGGGGAACTATGGCTACACCTTC
TRBV4-2,.,.,TRBJ2-3,CASSPEGFSTDTQYF,TGTGCCAGCAGCCCGGAGGGGTTCAGCACAGATACGCAGTATTTT
TRBV6-1,.,.,TRBJ1-3,CASSVGGSGNTIYF,TGTGCCAGCAGTGTAGGGGGCTCTGGAAACACCATATATTTT
TRBV4-3,TRBD2,.,TRBJ2-1,CASSPRFGGRAGEQFF,TGCGCCAGCAGCCCGAGATTCGGCGGGAGGGCAGGTGAGCAGTTCTTC
TRBV27,.,.,TRBJ2-1,CASSGTGGVEEQFF,TGTGCCAGCAGCGGAACAGGTGGGGTTGAGGAGCAGTTCTTC
TRBV5-1,TRBD1,.,TRBJ2-7,CASSLRQGAHEQYF,TGCGCCAGCAGCCTACGACAGGGAGCCCACGAGCAGTACTTC
TRBV10-1,TRBD2,once,TRBJ2-7,CASSELRGDSYEQYF,TGCGCCAGCAGTGAGCTGCGGGGGGACTCCTACGAGCAGTACTTC
TRBV10-2,.,.,TRBJ2-3,CASSVITGRTTDTQYF,TGCGCCAGCAGTGTTATCACAGGGCGAACCACAGATACGCAGTATTTT